The clone carrying this T cell receptor beta chain was seen a handful of times. Its antigen remains unknown. Trimming shortened V by 1 base and J by 3 bases, and 7 bases separated the two germline ends. Germline CDR1 SGHTA, CDR2 FQGNSA. CDR3 length: 14 residues. This sample is part of a study of T cell repertoires in cytomegalovirus infection. On the study more broadly: Well-studied HLA-B-restricted epitopes and recently identified HLA-C-restricted epitopes of CMV were both used in the study. Study-wide results and limits: Pooled public TCR beta family frequency picked out CMV carriers with the relevant HLA.

A single record per CDR3 protein comes from TCRdb applying MiXCR to the reads. The table includes hundreds of thousands of distinct CDR3 sequences, around 30% detected once. The chain uses TRBV7-2 and TRBJ1-5; D gene uncertain. The material was cultured PBMCs, obtained from culture after CMV antigen stimulation. This receptor was taken from a human donor in good health (CMV status not recorded). Some clones in this sample may be carry-over from other donors' samples. Here the CDR3 reads CASSLEEDNQPQHF. CDR3 in DNA: TGTGCCAGCAGCTTAGAAGAGGACAATCAGCCCCAGCATTTT.